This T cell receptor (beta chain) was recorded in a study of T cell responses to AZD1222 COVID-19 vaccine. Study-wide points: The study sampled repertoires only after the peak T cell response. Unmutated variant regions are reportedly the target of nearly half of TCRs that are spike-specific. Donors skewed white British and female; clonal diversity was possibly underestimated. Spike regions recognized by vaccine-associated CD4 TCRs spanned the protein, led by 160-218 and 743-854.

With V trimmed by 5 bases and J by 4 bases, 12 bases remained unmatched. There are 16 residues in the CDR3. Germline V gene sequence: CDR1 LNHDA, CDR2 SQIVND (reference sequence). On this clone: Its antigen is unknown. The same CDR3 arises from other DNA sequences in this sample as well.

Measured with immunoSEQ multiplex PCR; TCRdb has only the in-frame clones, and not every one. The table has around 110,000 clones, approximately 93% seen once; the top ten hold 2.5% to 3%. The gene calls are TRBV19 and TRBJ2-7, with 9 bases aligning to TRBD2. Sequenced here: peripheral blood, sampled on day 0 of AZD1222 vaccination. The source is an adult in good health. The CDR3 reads CASSASTGTSMYEQYF. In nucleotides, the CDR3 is TGTGCCAGTAGTGCCAGCACCGGGACTAGCATGTACGAGCAGTACTTC.